This TCR beta chain was profiled in a study of blood T cell repertoires in COVID-19. Across the study: Whether acute or convalescent, the COVID-19 samples came from the United States, Italy and Spain. Nucleic acid was either cDNA or gDNA, and it came from T cells, B-cell-depleted T cells, or PBMCs.

The germline V gene has CDR1 LNHDA and CDR2 SQIVND (reference sequence). V was clipped by 5 bases and J by 4 bases, with 23 bases between them. The CDR3 loop spans 17 amino acids. Source study methods: Counts of nucleated cells, estimated from reference gene primer amplification, were obtained. Clones were read by immunoSEQ multiplex PCR, and TCRdb kept only the in-frame ones, dropping some. That table supplies the V and J calls and clone size; D and trimming were determined from the DNA. The sample yields 200,000 to 250,000 clones, around 75% seen once. The sequenced sample consisted of peripheral blood. This chain joins TRBV19 and TRBJ1-2, with a possible D match to TRBD1 (6 bases). This TCR derives from a human donor in a cohort sampled during active COVID-19. DNA for the CDR3: TGTGCCAGTAGTGTAGCCGGGACACCCAGCTCTAGCTATGGCTACACCTTC. Its translation: CASSVAGTPSSSYGYTF.